The 14 T cell receptor beta chains reported below all come from one sample, sequenced in a study of T cell repertoires in cytomegalovirus infection. MiXCR, run by TCRdb on the reads, gives a single entry per CDR3 protein. The repertoire holds 450,000 to 550,000 distinct CDR3 sequences, with about 17% as singletons. The sample was CD8+ T cells from PBMCs. Receptor source: a human donor in good health (CMV status not recorded). Some clones in this sample may be carry-over from other donors' samples.

This clonotype was detected only a few times. Here the CDR3 DNA reads TGCAGTGCTAGAAAATCGACGGCGGTAGCGGGAGGGCATGAGCAGTTCTTC. Protein product: CSARKSTAVAGGHEQFF. The chain has TRBV20-1 and TRBJ2-1; 11 nucleotides agree with TRBD2. V lost 2 bases, J lost 8 bases, and 14 bases stayed unmatched. The CDR3 has 17 residues. Germline CDR1 and CDR2: DFQATT and SNEGSKA (reference sequence).

This clonotype was seen a few times. The gene calls are TRBV7-9 and TRBJ1-1; D perhaps matches TRBD1 (6 bases). This CDR3 has 16 amino acids. V lost 0 bases to trimming and J lost 5 bases, with 16 bases between them. Germline V lookup: CDR1 SEHNR, CDR2 FQNEAQ (reference sequence). The CDR3 loop is CASSLASAGVETEAFF. CDR3 DNA: TGTGCCAGCAGCTTAGCGTCGGCAGGGGTGGAAACTGAAGCTTTCTTT.

In its sample, this clonotype was seen many times. The chain uses TRBV6-5 and TRBJ1-1; D not certain. The CDR3 loop spans 15 amino acids. The V and J ends lost 0 bases and 0 bases respectively, with 8 bases between them. CDR1 is MNHEY and CDR2 is SVGAGI in the germline V gene. Here the CDR3 reads CASSYSGRLNTEAFF. The CDR3 bases are TGTGCCAGCAGTTACTCTGGCAGATTGAACACTGAAGCTTTCTTT.

This clonotype was seen ten or more times. The V and J genes are TRBV7-2 and TRBJ2-1; 9 bases map to TRBD2. J gave up 4 bases and V 2 bases, and 9 bases lay outside the gene matches. The CDR3 is made up of 17 amino acids. Germline V gene lookup returns CDR1 SGHTA and CDR2 FQGNSA. The CDR3 loop reads CASSLSVLAGTYNEQFF. The CDR3 bases are TGTGCCAGCAGCTTATCAGTCCTAGCGGGAACTTACAATGAGCAGTTCTTC.

The rearrangement uses TRBV5-6 and TRBJ2-3; D might be TRBD2 (5 bases). The ends were cut back, 0 bases at V and 2 bases at J, with 10 bases in the middle. Per the germline V gene, CDR1 is SGHDT and CDR2 is YYEEEE. The CDR3 is 15 residues long. DNA of the CDR3: TGTGCCAGCAGCTTGGGGCTAGCTGCCACAGATACGCAGTATTTT. It yields the protein CASSLGLAATDTQYF. Variable domain in full (rest from reference TRBV5-6 and TRBJ2-3): DAGVTQSPTHLIKTRGQQVTLRCSPKSGHDTVSWYQQALGQGPQFIFQYYEEEERQRGNFPDRFSGHQFPNYSSELNVNALLLGDSALYLCASSLGLAATDTQYFGPGTRLTVL.

A word on this clonotype: This may stem from a read error, because a much larger clone lies one nucleotide away. The chain couples TRBV20-1 to TRBJ2-5, with TRBD2 matching over 9 bases. The CDR3 spans 16 residues. Germline V gene lookup returns CDR1 DFQATT and CDR2 SNEGSKA (reference sequence). The CDR3, as DNA: TGCAGTGCTAGAGATTATGGCGGGGGGGTGCAAGAGGCCCAGTACTTC. Protein product: CSARDYGGGVQEAQYF.

This clonotype has at least ten counts. The chain is built from TRBV6-5 and TRBJ2-7, with TRBD1 matching 7 bases. Germline loops: CDR1 MNHEY, CDR2 SVGAGI. There are 16 residues in the CDR3. Trimming removed 2 bases from V and 3 bases from J; junction bases left unmatched: 10. As DNA, the CDR3 is TGTGCCAGCAGTTACGCGAAACGGGACAGACACTACGAGCAGTACTTC. Translation gives CASSYAKRDRHYEQYF.

This clonotype was detected ten times or more. V gene TRBV19 combines with J gene TRBJ2-1; TRBD1 matches at 8 bases. J lost 6 bases, V lost 4 bases, and 17 bases had no gene match. The germline V gene encodes CDR1 LNHDA and CDR2 SQIVND (reference sequence). The CDR3 consists of 18 residues. CDR3 in DNA: TGTGCCAGTAGTAACGGACAGGGTCAACTCAGTCCTTTCAATGAGCAGTTCTTC. Its translation: CASSNGQGQLSPFNEQFF. Full variable domain (outside the CDR3, taken from reference TRBV19 and TRBJ2-1): DGGITQSPKYLFRKEGQNVTLSCEQNLNHDAMYWYRQDPGQGLRLIYYSQIVNDFQKGDIAEGYSVSREKKESFPLTVTSAQKNPTAFYLCASSNGQGQLSPFNEQFFGPGTRLTVL.

This clonotype has a count of ten or more. V is TRBV7-3 and J is TRBJ2-2, with D possibly TRBD1 on 6 matching bases. The CDR3 runs to 12 residues. CDR1 and CDR2 from the germline V gene are SGHTA and FQGTGA. Deletions cut 4 bases from V and 8 bases from J, with 8 bases between. CDR3 DNA: TGTGCCAGCAGCTATGGGACAGGGGAGCTGTTTTTT. Amino acid sequence: CASSYGTGELFF.

This clonotype came up many times. This chain links TRBV27 with TRBJ2-1; 9 bases line up with TRBD2. J lost 7 bases, V lost 7 bases, and 5 bases had no gene match. CDR3 length: 13 residues. Germline V gene data show CDR1 as MNHEY and CDR2 as SMNVEV (reference sequence). In DNA form, the CDR3 reads TGTGCCAGCATTGCGGGGGGGGGGAATGAGCAGTTCTTC. The encoded protein is CASIAGGGNEQFF.

This clonotype was counted at least ten times. J is TRBJ2-3 and V is TRBV19; TRBD2 aligns across 9 bases. V lost 6 bases and J lost 1; bases outside the gene matches: 11. This CDR3 has 17 residues. Germline loops: CDR1 LNHDA, CDR2 SQIVND (reference sequence). Written as DNA, the CDR3 is TGTGCCAGTAGCACTTATTATAGCGGGGGAGGCACAGATACGCAGTATTTT. Its protein product is CASSTYYSGGGTDTQYF.

The V and J genes are TRBV6-8 and TRBJ1-1; a weak D match, TRBD1 (5 bases). V shed 8 bases and J shed 0 bases, with 10 bases lying between them. This CDR3 comprises 13 residues. In germline, CDR1 is MNHGY, CDR2 SAAAGT. The CDR3 coding sequence is TGTGCCAGCGGGGCAGGCTTGAACACTGAAGCTTTCTTT. Translation gives CASGAGLNTEAFF.

V usage is TRBV4-1 and J usage is TRBJ2-1; 7 bases line up with TRBD1. CDR1 is MGHRA, CDR2 YSYEKL, per germline. There are 14 residues in the CDR3. Trimming removed 3 bases from V and 6 bases from J; junction bases left unmatched: 5. The CDR3 loop is CASSQGAGGNEQFF. As DNA, the CDR3 is TGCGCCAGCAGCCAGGGTGCAGGGGGCAATGAGCAGTTCTTC.

This clonotype appeared many times. This rearrangement joins TRBV12-3 or TRBV12-4 to TRBJ2-5; a weak D match, TRBD2 (6 bases). The CDR3 runs to 14 residues. The V and J ends lost 9 bases and 4 bases respectively, with 18 bases between them. CDR3 protein: CASSPGGLGETQYF. CDR3 coding DNA: TGTGCCAGTTCCCCCGGAGGGCTAGGAGAGACCCAGTACTTC.